Shown below are 30 T cell receptor beta chains from a single sample sequenced in a study of CXCR3-negative and CXCR3-positive naive CD8 T cells. Preparation of TRB cDNA libraries relied on 5' RACE carrying UMI labels. TCRdb reprocessed the 5' RACE reads and keeps a single row for each CDR3 protein, giving no DNA. Its clone listing holds roughly 89,000 distinct CDR3 sequences. The sequencing sample was made of naive CXCR3- CD8+ T cells from blood. Subset here: CD45RO-CCR7+CD27+CD95- naive CD8+ T cells lacking CXCR3 (TNR3-). All receptors derive from a human donor in good health. Some clones in this sample may be carry-over from other donors' samples.

The rearrangement uses TRBV19 and TRBJ2-1; the TCRdb call, TRBD1, lacks DNA for checking. The germline V gene encodes CDR1 LNHDA and CDR2 SQIVND (reference sequence). The CDR3 contains 15 residues. CDR3 residues: CASSWDKSSYNEQFF.

The chain combines TRBV19 with TRBJ2-1. Germline V lookup: CDR1 LNHDA, CDR2 SQIVND (reference sequence). The CDR3 loop spans 14 amino acids. Here the CDR3 reads CASSIFSSYNEQFF.

The V gene is TRBV29-1, the J gene TRBJ2-7; TCRdb's D call, TRBD1, is unchecked because there is no DNA. Germline V gene lookup returns CDR1 SQVTM and CDR2 ANQGSEA. The CDR3 is 15 amino acids. The CDR3 sequence is CSVEEDRGAGYEQYF.

This chain's CDR3 is CSVDDRGANYGYTF. The genes are TRBV29-1 and TRBJ1-2; with no DNA, the TCRdb D assignment of TRBD1 cannot be verified. The length of the CDR3 is 14 residues. Germline CDR1 and CDR2: SQVTM and ANQGSEA.

The chain combines TRBV29-1 with TRBJ1-1. Germline values: CDR1 SQVTM, CDR2 ANQGSEA. This CDR3 contains 12 residues. The CDR3 protein is CSVTQMNTEAFF.

The gene calls are TRBV19 and TRBJ1-5; the D call of TRBD1 rests on TCRdb alone, since no DNA is present to check it. Germline loops: CDR1 LNHDA, CDR2 SQIVND (reference sequence). The CDR3 runs 17 residues. CDR3 region: CASSIESAPYSNQPQHF.

The chain employs TRBV10-3 and TRBJ2-6; TCRdb's D gene call, TRBD1, goes unchecked for lack of DNA. Germline-derived CDR1 and CDR2 are ENHRY and SYGVKD. The CDR3 contains 17 residues. The CDR3 here is CAITGGQYPSGANVLTF.

V gene TRBV29-1 combines with J gene TRBJ2-7; the TCRdb call, TRBD1, lacks DNA for checking. Germline-derived CDR1 and CDR2 are SQVTM and ANQGSEA. There are 12 residues in the CDR3. CDR3: CSVEGRGDEQYF.

J is TRBJ2-1 and V is TRBV4-3; TCRdb designates TRBD2, a call that cannot be tested without DNA. CDR3 size: 13 residues. CDR1 and CDR2 (germline): LGHNA, YSLEER. The CDR3 sequence: CASSQSPQEEQFF.

The J gene is TRBJ1-4, the V gene TRBV29-1; the TCRdb call, TRBD1, lacks DNA for checking. Looked up from germline, CDR1 is SQVTM and CDR2 is ANQGSEA. The CDR3 covers 16 residues. CDR3 residues: CSVEENRGADNEKLFF.

This rearrangement joins TRBV6-2 or TRBV6-3 to TRBJ1-1; TCRdb's assignment of TRBD1 cannot be checked, as there is no DNA. The CDR3 length is 16 residues. CDR1 is MNHEY, CDR2 SVGEGT, per germline. The CDR3 region is CASSYSLDRGWTEAFF.

This rearrangement joins TRBV5-1 to TRBJ2-5; without DNA, the TCRdb call of TRBD1 cannot be checked. CDR1 SGHRS and CDR2 YFSETQ come from the germline V gene. The CDR3 spans 15 residues. Here the CDR3 reads CASSLYTGGQETQYF.

Here the CDR3 reads CASSSGTGTYEQYF. J is TRBJ2-7 and V is TRBV5-1; without DNA, the TCRdb call of TRBD1 cannot be checked. The CDR3 length is 14 residues. Germline CDR1 is SGHRS and CDR2 is YFSETQ.

V is TRBV12-3 or TRBV12-4 and J is TRBJ2-7. The length of the CDR3 is 13 residues. CDR3 region: CASSLGSGYEQYF.

V gene TRBV27 combines with J gene TRBJ2-7. CDR1 is MNHEY and CDR2 is SMNVEV in the germline V gene (reference sequence). This CDR3 spans 13 amino acids. The CDR3 is CASSLDPTYEQYF.

The genes are TRBV13 and TRBJ2-3; there is no DNA to check the TCRdb D call of TRBD2. The germline CDR1 and CDR2 sequences are PRHDT and FYEKMQ (reference sequence). There are 15 residues in the CDR3. CDR3 region: CASSEGLAVTDTQYF.

The chain is built from TRBV29-1 and TRBJ2-1. The CDR3 covers 11 residues. In germline, CDR1 is SQVTM, CDR2 ANQGSEA. The CDR3 spells CSVGWANEQFF.

The gene calls are TRBV18 and TRBJ2-1. CDR3 length equals 15 residues. Germline V CDR1 and CDR2: KGHSH, LQKENI. The CDR3 region is CASSPPGEKWNEQFF.

The chain recombines TRBV7-9 with TRBJ1-1. This CDR3 is built from 12 residues. From germline, CDR1 is SEHNR and CDR2 FQNEAQ (reference sequence). CDR3 protein: CASSFAVPEAFF.

The rearrangement joins TRBV9 to TRBJ2-1; TCRdb returns TRBD1, unconfirmable since there is no DNA. The CDR3 extends over 12 amino acids. Germline CDR1 and CDR2: SGDLS and YYNGEE. This CDR3 reads CPSSRGEIEQFF.

The V call is TRBV28, the J call TRBJ2-5; TCRdb's assignment of TRBD2 cannot be checked, as there is no DNA. Germline CDR1 is MDHEN and CDR2 is SYDVKM. The CDR3 covers 14 residues. The CDR3 here is CASSLLAGEETQYF. The complete variable domain, with remaining parts taken from reference TRBV28 and TRBJ2-5, reads DVKVTQSSRYLVKRTGEKVFLECVQDMDHENMFWYRQDPGLGLRLIYFSYDVKMKEKGDIPEGYSVSREKKERFSLILESASTNQTSMYLCASSLLAGEETQYFGPGTRLLVL.

The genes are TRBV29-1 and TRBJ1-1. The CDR3 consists of 14 residues. The V gene's germline CDR1 is SQVTM and CDR2 ANQGSEA. Here the CDR3 reads CSVEYGSLNTEAFF.

V usage is TRBV7-9 and J usage is TRBJ2-7; TCRdb reports TRBD2, a call that lacks DNA to check it against. Germline CDR1 is SEHNR and CDR2 is FQNEAQ (reference sequence). This CDR3 spans 16 amino acids. This CDR3 is CASSRRLAGGSYEQYF.

The chain has TRBV9 and TRBJ2-7; TCRdb calls TRBD1, which cannot be checked without DNA. In germline, CDR1 is SGDLS, CDR2 YYNGEE. The CDR3 has 14 residues. The CDR3 loop reads CASSPAGSSYEQYF.

The chain recombines TRBV7-9 with TRBJ2-7; the D call from TCRdb, TRBD1, cannot be confirmed without DNA. The CDR3 sequence is 16 residues long. Germline V CDR1 and CDR2: SEHNR, FQNEAQ (reference sequence). CDR3: CASSHRDTSSFWEQYF.

The chain recombines TRBV7-7 with TRBJ2-1; TCRdb's D call, TRBD1, is unchecked because there is no DNA. The CDR3 totals 14 residues. Germline lookup yields CDR1 SSHAT and CDR2 FNYEAQ (reference sequence). This chain's CDR3 is CASSLSGGQNEQFF.

The CDR3 is CASSQEEGQGYGYTF. The V gene is TRBV4-1, the J gene TRBJ1-2; TCRdb's D gene call, TRBD1, goes unchecked for lack of DNA. The CDR3 is 15 amino acids. Germline V gene sequence: CDR1 MGHRA, CDR2 YSYEKL.

This chain links TRBV28 with TRBJ2-2; TCRdb's D call, TRBD2, is unchecked because there is no DNA. The CDR3 has 16 amino acids. CDR1 is MDHEN and CDR2 is SYDVKM in the germline V gene. The CDR3 sequence: CASSLTSGSFTGELFF.

The chain uses TRBV21-1 and TRBJ1-2; checking the TCRdb D call of TRBD1 is not possible without DNA. TRBV21-1 is a pseudogene. The CDR3 totals 17 residues. This chain's CDR3 is CASSSPGQGVVCYGYTF.

The V and J genes are TRBV7-7 and TRBJ2-1; TCRdb proposes TRBD1, but this gene call is untestable without DNA. CDR3 length equals 13 residues. Germline V gene data show CDR1 as SSHAT and CDR2 as FNYEAQ (reference sequence). CDR3 sequence: CASSWDPAGEQFF.